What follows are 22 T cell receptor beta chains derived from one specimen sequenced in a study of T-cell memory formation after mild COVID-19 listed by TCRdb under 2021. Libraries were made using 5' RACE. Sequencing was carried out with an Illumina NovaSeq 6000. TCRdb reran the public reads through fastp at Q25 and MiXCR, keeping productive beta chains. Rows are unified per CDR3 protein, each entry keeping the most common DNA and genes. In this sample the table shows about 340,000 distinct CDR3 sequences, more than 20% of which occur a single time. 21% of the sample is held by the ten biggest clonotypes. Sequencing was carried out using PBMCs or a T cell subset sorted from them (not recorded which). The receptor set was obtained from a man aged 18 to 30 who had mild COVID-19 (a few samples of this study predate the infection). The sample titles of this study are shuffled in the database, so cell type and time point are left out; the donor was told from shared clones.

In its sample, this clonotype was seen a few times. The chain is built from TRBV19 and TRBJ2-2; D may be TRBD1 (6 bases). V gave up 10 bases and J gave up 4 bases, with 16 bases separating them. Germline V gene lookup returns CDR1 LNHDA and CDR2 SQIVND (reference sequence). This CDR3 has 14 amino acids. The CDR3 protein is CANRVADSTGELFF. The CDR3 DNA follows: TGTGCCAATCGGGTCGCGGACAGCACCGGGGAGCTGTTTTTT.

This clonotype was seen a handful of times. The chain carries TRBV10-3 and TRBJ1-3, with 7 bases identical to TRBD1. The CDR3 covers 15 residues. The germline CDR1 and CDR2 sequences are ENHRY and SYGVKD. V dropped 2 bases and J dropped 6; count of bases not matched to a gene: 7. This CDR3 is CAISETRQGKNTIYF. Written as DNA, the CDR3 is TGTGCCATCAGTGAGACGAGACAGGGAAAAAACACCATATATTTT.

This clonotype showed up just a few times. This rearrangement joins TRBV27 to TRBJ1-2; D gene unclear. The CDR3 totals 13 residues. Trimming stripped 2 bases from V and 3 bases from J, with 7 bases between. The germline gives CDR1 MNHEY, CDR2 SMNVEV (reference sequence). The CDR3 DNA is TGTGCCAGCAGTTTACGGCAGTACTATGGCTACACCTTC. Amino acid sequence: CASSLRQYYGYTF.

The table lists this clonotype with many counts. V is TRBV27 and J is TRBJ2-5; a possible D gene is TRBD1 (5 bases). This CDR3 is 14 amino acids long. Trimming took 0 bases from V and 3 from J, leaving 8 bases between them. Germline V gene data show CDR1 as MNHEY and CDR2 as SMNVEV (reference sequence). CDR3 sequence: CASSLSRREETQYF. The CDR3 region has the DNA TGTGCCAGCAGTTTATCCCGCAGGGAAGAGACCCAGTACTTC.

In DNA form, the CDR3 reads TGCAGTGCAACCTCGGGGGACCGGAACTATGGCTACACCTTC. This translates into CSATSGDRNYGYTF. This sequence joins TRBV20-1 and TRBJ1-2; TRBD1 might be the D (5 bases). This CDR3 spans 14 amino acids. Germline CDR1 DFQATT, CDR2 SNEGSKA (reference sequence). Trimming took off 6 bases at V and 2 bases at J, with 16 bases between the two ends.

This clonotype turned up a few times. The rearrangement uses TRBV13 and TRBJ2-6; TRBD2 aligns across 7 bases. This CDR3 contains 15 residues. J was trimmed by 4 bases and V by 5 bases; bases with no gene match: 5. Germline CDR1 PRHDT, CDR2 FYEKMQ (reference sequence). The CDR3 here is CASSALTSGANVLTF. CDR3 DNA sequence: TGTGCCAGCAGCGCCCTGACTAGCGGGGCCAACGTCCTGACTTTC. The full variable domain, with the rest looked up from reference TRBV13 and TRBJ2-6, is AAGVIQSPRHLIKEKRETATLKCYPIPRHDTVYWYQQGPGQDPQFLISFYEKMQSDKGSIPDRFSAQQFSDYHSELNMSSLELGDSALYFCASSALTSGANVLTFGAGSRLTVL.

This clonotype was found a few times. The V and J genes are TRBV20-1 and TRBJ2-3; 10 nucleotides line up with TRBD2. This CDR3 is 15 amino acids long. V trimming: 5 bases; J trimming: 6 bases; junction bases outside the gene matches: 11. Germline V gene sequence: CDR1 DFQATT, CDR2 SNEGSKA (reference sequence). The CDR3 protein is CSAPESGGASDTQYF. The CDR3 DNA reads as TGCAGTGCTCCCGAAAGCGGGGGGGCTTCGGATACGCAGTATTTT.

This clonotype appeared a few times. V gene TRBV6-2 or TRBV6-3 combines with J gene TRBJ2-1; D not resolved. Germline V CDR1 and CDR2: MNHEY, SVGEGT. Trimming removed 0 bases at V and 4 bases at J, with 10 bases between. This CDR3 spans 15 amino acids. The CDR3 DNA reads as TGTGCCAGCAGTTACTCGAAGGGCTGGTACAATGAGCAGTTCTTC. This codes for CASSYSKGWYNEQFF.

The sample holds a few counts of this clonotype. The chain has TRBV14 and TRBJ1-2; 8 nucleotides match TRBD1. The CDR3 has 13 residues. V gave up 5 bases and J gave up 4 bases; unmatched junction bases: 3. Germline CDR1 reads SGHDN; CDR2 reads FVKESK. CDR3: CASSDRGSYGYTF. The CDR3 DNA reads TGTGCCAGCAGCGACAGGGGTAGCTATGGCTACACCTTC. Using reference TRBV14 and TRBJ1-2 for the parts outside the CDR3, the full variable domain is EAGVTQFPSHSVIEKGQTVTLRCDPISGHDNLYWYRRVMGKEIKFLLHFVKESKQDESGMPNNRFLAERTGGTYSTLKVQPAELEDSGVYFCASSDRGSYGYTFGSGTRLTVV.

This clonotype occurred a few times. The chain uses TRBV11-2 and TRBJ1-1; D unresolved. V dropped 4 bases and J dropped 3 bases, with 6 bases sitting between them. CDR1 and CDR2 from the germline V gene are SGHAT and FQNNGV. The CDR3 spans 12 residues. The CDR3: CASSSRYTEAFF. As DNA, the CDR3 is TGTGCCAGCAGCTCGCGGTACACTGAAGCTTTCTTT.

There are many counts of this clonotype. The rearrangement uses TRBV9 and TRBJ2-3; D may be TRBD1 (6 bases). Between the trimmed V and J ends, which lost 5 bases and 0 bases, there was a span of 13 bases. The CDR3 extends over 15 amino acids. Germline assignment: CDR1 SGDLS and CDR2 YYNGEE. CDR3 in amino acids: CASSYRGGSTDTQYF. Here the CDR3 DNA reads TGTGCCAGCAGTTATAGAGGGGGTAGCACAGATACGCAGTATTTT. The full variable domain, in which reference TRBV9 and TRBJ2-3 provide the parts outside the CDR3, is DSGVTQTPKHLITATGQRVTLRCSPRSGDLSVYWYQQSLDQGLQFLIQYYNGEERAKGNILERFSAQQFPDLHSELNLSSLELGDSALYFCASSYRGGSTDTQYFGPGTRLTVL.

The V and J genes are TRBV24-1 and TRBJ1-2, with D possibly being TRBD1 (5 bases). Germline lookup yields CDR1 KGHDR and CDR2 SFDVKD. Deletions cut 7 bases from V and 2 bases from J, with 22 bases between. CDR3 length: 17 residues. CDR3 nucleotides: TGTGCCACCAGGCTCATTCTGGACAAATCGACCAACTATGGCTACACCTTC. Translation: CATRLILDKSTNYGYTF.

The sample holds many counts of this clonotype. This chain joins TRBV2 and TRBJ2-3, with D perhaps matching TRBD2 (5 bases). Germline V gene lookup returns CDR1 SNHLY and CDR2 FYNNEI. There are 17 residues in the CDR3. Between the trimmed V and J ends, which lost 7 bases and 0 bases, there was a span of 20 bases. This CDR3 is CASTEGRVKTSTDTQYF. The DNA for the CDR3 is TGTGCCAGCACCGAAGGGCGGGTTAAAACTAGCACAGATACGCAGTATTTT.

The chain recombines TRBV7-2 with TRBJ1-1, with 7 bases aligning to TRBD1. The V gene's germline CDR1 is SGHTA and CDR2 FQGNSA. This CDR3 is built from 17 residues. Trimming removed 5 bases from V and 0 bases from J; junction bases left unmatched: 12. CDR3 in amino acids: CASSHQQGLRVNTEAFF. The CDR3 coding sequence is TGTGCCAGCAGCCACCAACAGGGGCTGAGGGTGAACACTGAAGCTTTCTTT.

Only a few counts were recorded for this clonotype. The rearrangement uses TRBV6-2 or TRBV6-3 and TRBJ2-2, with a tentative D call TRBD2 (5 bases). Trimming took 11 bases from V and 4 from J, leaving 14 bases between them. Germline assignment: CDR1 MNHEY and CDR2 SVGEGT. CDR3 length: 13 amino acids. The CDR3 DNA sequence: TGTGCCGGGAGAGACTTCCCCACCGGGGAGCTGTTTTTT. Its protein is CAGRDFPTGELFF.

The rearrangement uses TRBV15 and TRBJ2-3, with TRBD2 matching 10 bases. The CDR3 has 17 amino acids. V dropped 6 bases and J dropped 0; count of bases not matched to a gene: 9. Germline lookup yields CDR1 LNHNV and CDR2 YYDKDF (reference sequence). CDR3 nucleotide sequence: TGTGCCACCAGGGACTCAGCTAGCGGGGGTAGCACAGATACGCAGTATTTT. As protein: CATRDSASGGSTDTQYF.

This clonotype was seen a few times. CDR3: CASSPGRRTQYF. CDR3 nucleotides: TGTGCCAGCAGCCCCGGCAGGCGGACGCAGTATTTT. The chain carries TRBV3-1 and TRBJ2-3; D unresolved. The CDR3 covers 12 residues. Between the trimmed V and J ends, which lost 4 bases and 9 bases, there was a span of 11 bases. Germline CDR1 is LGHDT and CDR2 is YNNKEL (reference sequence).

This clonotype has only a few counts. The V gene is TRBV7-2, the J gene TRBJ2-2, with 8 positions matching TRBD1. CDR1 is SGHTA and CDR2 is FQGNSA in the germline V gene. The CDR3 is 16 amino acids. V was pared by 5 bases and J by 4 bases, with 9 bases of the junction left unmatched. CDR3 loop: CASSLRQGAGTGELFF. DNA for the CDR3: TGTGCCAGCAGCCTCCGGCAGGGGGCGGGCACCGGGGAGCTGTTTTTT.

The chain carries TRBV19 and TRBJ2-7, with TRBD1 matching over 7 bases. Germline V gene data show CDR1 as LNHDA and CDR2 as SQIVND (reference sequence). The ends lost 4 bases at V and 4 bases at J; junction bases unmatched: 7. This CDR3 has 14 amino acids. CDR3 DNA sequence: TGTGCCAGTAGTACCGGGACAGAGAAATACGAGCAGTACGTC. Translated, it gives CASSTGTEKYEQYV.

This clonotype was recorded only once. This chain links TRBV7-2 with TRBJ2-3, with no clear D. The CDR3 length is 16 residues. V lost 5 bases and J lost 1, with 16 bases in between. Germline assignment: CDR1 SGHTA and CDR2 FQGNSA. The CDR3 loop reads CASSPRTGFRTDTQYF. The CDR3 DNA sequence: TGTGCCAGCAGCCCCCGGACGGGTTTTCGCACAGATACGCAGTATTTT.

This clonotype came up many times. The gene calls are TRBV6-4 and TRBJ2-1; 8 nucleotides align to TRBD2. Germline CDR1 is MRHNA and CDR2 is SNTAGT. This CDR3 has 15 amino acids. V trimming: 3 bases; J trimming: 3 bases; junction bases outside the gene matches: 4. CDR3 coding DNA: TGTGCCAGCAGTGAAAACGGGGGGGTCTACAATGAGCAGTTCTTC. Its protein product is CASSENGGVYNEQFF.

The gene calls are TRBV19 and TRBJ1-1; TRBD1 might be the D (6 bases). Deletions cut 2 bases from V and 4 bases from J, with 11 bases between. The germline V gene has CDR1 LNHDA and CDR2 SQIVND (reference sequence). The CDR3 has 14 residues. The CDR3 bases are TGTGCCAGTAGTATATGGGGCAGGGGCACTGAAGCTTTCTTT. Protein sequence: CASSIWGRGTEAFF.